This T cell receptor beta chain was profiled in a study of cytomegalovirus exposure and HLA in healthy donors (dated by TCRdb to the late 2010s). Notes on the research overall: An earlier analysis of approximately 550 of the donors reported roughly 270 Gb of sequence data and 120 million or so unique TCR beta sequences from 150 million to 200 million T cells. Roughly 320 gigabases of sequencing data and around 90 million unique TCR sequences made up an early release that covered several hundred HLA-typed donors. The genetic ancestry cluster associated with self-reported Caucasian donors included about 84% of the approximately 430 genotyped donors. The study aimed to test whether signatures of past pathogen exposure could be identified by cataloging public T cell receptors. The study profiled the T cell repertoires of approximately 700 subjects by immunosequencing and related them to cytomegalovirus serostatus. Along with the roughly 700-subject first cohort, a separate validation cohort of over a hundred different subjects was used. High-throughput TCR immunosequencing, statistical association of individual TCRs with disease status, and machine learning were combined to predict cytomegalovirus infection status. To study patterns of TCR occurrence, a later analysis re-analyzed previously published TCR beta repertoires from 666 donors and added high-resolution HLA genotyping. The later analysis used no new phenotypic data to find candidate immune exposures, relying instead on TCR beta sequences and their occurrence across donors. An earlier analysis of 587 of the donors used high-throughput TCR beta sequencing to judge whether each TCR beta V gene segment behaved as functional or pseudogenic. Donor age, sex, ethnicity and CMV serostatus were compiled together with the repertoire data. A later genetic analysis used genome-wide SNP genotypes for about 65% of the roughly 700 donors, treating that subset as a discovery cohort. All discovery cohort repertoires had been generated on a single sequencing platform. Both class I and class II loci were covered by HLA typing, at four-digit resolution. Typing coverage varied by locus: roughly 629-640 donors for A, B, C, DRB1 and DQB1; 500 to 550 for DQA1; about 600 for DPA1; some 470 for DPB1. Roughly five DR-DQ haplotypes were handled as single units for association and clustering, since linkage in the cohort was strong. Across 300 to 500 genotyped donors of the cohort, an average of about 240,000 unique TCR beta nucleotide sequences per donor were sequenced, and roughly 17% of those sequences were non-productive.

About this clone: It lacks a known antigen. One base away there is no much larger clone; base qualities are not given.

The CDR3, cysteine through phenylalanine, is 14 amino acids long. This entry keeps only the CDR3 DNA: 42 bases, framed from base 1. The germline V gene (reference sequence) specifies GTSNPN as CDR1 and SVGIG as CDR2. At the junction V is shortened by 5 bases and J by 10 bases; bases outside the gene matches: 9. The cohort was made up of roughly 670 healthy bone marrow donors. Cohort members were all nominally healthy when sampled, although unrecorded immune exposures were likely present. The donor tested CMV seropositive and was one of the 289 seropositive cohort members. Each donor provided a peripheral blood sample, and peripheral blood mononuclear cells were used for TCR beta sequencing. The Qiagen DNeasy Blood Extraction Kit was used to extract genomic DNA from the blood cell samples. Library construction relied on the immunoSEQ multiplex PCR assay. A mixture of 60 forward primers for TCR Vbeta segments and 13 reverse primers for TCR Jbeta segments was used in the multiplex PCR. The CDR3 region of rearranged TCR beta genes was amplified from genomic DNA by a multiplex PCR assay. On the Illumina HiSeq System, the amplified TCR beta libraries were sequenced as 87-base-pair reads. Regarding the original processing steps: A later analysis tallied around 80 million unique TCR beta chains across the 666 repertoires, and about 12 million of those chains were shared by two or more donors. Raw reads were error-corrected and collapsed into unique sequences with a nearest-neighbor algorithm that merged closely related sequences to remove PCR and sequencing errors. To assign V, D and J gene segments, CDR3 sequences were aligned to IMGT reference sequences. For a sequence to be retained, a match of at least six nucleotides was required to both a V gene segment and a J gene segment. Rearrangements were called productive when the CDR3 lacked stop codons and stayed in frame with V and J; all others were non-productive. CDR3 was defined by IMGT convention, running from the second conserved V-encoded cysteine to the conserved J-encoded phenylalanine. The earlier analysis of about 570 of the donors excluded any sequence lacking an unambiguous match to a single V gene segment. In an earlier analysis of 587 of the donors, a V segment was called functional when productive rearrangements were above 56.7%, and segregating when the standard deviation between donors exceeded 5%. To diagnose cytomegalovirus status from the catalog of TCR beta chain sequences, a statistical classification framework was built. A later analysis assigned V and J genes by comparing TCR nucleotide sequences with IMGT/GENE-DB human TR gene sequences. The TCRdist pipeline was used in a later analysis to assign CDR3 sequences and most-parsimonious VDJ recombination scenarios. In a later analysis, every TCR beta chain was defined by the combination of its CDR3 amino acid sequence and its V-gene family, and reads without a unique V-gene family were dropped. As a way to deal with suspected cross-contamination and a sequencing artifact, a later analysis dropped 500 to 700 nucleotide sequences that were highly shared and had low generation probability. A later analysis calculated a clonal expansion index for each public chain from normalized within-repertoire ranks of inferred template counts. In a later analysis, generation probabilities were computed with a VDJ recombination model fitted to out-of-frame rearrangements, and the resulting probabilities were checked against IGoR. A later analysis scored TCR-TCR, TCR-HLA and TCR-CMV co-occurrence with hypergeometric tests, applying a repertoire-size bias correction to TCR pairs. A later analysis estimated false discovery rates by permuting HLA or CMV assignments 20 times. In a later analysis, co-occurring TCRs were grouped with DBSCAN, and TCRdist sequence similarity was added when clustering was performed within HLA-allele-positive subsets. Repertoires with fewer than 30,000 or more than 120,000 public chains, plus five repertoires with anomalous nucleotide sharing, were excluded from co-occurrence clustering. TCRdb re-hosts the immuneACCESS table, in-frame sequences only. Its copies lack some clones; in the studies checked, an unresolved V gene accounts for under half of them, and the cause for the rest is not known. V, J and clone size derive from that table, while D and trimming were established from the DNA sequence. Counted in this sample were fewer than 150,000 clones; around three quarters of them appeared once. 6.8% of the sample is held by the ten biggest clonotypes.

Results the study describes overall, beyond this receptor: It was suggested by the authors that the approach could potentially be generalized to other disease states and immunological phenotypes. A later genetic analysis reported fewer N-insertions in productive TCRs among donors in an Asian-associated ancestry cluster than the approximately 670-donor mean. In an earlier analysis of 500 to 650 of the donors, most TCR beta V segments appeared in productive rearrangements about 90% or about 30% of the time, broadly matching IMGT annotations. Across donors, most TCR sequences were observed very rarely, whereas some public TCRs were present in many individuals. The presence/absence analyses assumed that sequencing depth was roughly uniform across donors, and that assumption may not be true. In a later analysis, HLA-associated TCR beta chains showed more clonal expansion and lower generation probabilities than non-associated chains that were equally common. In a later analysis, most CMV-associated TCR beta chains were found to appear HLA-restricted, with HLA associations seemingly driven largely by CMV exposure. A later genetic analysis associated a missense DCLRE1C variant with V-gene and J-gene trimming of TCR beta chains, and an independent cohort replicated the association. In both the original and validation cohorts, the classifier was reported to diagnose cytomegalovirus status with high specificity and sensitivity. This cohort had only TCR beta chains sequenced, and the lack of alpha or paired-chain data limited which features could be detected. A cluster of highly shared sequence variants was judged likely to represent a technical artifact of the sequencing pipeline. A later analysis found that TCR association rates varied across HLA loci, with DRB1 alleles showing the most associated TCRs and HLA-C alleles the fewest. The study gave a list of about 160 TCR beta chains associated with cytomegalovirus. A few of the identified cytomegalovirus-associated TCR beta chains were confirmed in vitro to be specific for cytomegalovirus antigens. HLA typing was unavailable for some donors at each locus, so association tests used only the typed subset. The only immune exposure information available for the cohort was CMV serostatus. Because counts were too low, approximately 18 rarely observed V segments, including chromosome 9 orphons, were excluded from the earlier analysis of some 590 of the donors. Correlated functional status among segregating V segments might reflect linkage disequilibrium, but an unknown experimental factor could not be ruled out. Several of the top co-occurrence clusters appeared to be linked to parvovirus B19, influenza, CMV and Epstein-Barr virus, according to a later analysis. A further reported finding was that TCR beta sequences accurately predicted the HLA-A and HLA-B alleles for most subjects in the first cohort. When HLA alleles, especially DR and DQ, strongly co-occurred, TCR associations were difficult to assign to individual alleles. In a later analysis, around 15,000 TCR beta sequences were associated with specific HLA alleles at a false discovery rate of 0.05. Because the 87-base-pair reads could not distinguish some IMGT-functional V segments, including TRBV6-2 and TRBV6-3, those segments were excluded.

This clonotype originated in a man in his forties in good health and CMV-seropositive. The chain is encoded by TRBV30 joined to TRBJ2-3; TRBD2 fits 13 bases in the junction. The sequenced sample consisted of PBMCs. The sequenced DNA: TGTGCCTGGGACACTAGCGGGAGGGCCGGCCCGCAGTATTTT. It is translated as CAWDTSGRAGPQYF.